The TCR beta chain under discussion was sequenced for a study of cytomegalovirus exposure and HLA in healthy donors. The study's findings and limits: Within a later analysis, the majority of CMV-associated TCR beta chains appeared HLA-restricted. A link between a missense DCLRE1C variant and TCR beta V- and J-gene trimming emerged from a later analysis.

Comment on this clone: Its matching antigen is unknown.

The CDR3 loop spans 15 amino acids. The trim removed 2 bases at V and 2 bases at J, leaving 6 bases unmatched. Per germline, CDR1 SGHTA and CDR2 FQGTGA. The study ran its PCR with 60 Vbeta and 13 Jbeta primers. Original processing notes: Approximately 11 million of some 80 million unique TCR beta chains were shared, per a later count. Method: immunoSEQ multiplex PCR; TCRdb's copy keeps in-frame clones and lacks some. That table furnishes V, J and clone size, whereas the DNA furnished D and trimming. The sample has 95,000 to 150,000 clones; roughly 17% are singletons. Sequenced input: PBMCs. This TCR was recovered from a female donor in good health and CMV-seropositive. J is TRBJ2-7 and V is TRBV7-3; TRBD1 matches 7 bases. The CDR3 sequence: CASSLSNQGAYEQYF. The CDR3, as DNA: TGTGCCAGCAGCTTATCCAATCAGGGGGCCTACGAGCAGTACTTC.